The T cell receptor beta chain described here comes from a study of identical twins. Study observations and caveats: Insertions were reduced in abundant cord blood beta clonotypes but not in memory repertoires.

In this sample, this clonotype turned up a few times. Its antigen is undetermined. The CDR3 spans 17 residues. CDR1 and CDR2 from the germline V gene are MNHNS and SASEGT. V lost 5 bases and J lost 3; bases outside the gene matches: 7. It was template switching that added a universal primer site, and there were unique molecular identifiers on the cDNA. TCRdb re-analysed the 5' RACE reads in MiXCR, keeping a single row per CDR3 protein. The sample holds hundreds of thousands of distinct CDR3 sequences, roughly 8% seen once. This same sample was also taken into another study, of yellow fever vaccine responses in identical twins. Turning to that study: Convergence reportedly seemed to mark part of the twins' vaccine T cell response, with personalization marking the rest.

The chain is built from TRBV6-1 and TRBJ2-7, with 16 nucleotides matching TRBD2. This receptor was identified in a young woman in good health. The specimen was PBMCs. CDR3 bases: TGTGCCAGCAGTCCCCTGGGACTAGCGGGAGGGGTCTACGAGCAGTACTTC. Translation gives CASSPLGLAGGVYEQYF.